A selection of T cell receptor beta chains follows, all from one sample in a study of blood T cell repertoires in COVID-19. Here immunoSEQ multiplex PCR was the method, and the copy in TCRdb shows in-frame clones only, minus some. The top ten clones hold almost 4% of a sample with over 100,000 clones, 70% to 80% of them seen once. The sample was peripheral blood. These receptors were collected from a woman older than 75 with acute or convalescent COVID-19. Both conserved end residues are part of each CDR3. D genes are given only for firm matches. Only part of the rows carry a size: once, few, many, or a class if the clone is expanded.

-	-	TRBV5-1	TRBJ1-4	TGCGCCAGCAGCTTGGGGCCAGAGGAGGAAAAACTGTTTTTT	CASSLGPEEEKLFF
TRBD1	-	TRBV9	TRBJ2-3	TGTGCCAGCAGCCTCGGGACAGCACCTAGCACAGATACGCAGTATTTT	CASSLGTAPSTDTQYF
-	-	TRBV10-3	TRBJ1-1	TGTGCCATCAGTGAGTCAGCGGGGGAAACTGAAGCTTTCTTT	CAISESAGETEAFF
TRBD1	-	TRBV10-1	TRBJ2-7	TGCGCCAGCAGTGAGACGACAGGGGGCCACTACGAGCAGTACTTC	CASSETTGGHYEQYF
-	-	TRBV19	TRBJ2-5	TGTGCCAGTAGTGTCCAGGTCCAAGAGACCCAGTACTTC	CASSVQVQETQYF
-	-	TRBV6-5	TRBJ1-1	TGTGCCAGCAGTTACTCCCACGGGAAGAACACTGAAGCTTTCTTT	CASSYSHGKNTEAFF
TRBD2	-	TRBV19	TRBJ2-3	TGTGCCAGTAGGAAGCTAGCGGGGCCCACAGATACGCAGTATTTT	CASRKLAGPTDTQYF
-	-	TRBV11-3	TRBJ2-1	TGTGCCAGCAGCTTGAATCAGGGGAGAGAGCAGTTCTTC	CASSLNQGREQFF
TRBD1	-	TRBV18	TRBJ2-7	TGTGCCAGCTCATCGGCACCAGGGGGAAGGTACGAGCAGTACTTC	CASSSAPGGRYEQYF
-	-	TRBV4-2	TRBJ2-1	TGTGCCAGCAGCCCCGGACTCCCCCTGTTCTTC	CASSPGLPLFF
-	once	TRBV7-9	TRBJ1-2	TGTGCCAGCAGCTCAGAGGGGCAGGGGAGCTACACCTTC	CASSSEGQGSYTF
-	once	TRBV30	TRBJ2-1	TGTGCCTGGAATTCCGGTTACAATGAGCAGTTCTTC	CAWNSGYNEQFF
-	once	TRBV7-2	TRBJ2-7	TGTGCCAGCAGCTTAAGGACAGAGCCTAGGTACGAGCAGTACTTC	CASSLRTEPRYEQYF
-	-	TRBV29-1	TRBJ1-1	TGCAGCGTTGAAGAGGGTGGGGGAGGCACTGAAGCTTTCTTT	CSVEEGGGGTEAFF
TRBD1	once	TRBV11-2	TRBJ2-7	TGTGCCAGCAGCTCGGGGACAGGGAGTTGGTACGAGCAGTACTTC	CASSSGTGSWYEQYF
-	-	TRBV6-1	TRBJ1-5	TGTGCCAGCAGTGAGTACTTTAATCAGCCCCAGCATTTT	CASSEYFNQPQHF
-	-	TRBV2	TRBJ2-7	TGTGCCAGCTCGAGAAGACAGGCTTCCTACGAGCAGTACTTC	CASSRRQASYEQYF
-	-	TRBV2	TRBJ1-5	TGTGCCAGCAACGAGAATAGCAATCAGCCCCAGCATTTT	CASNENSNQPQHF
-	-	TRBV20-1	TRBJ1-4	TGCAGTGCAATAGGGGGTGAAAAACTGTTTTTT	CSAIGGEKLFF
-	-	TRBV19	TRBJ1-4	TGTGCCAGTAGTATAGCCTCAGGACAGAATGAAAAACTGTTTTTT	CASSIASGQNEKLFF